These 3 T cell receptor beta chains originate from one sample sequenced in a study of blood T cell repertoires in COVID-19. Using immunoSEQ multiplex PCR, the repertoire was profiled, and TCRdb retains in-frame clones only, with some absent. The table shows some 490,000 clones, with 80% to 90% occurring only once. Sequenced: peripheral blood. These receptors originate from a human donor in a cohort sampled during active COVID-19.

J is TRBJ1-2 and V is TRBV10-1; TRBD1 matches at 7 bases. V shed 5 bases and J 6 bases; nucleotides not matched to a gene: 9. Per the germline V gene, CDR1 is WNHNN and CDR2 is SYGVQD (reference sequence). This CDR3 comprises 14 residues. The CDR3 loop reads CASSRTGGDNGYTF. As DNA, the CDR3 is TGCGCCAGCAGTCGGACAGGAGGCGATAATGGCTACACCTTC.

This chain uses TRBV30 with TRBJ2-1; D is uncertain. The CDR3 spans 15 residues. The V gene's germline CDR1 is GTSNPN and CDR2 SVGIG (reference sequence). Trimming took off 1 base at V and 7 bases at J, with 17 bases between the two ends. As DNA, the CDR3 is TGTGCCTGGAGTGCCTCATTTATTTCAGGTAATGAGCAGTTCTTC. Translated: CAWSASFISGNEQFF.

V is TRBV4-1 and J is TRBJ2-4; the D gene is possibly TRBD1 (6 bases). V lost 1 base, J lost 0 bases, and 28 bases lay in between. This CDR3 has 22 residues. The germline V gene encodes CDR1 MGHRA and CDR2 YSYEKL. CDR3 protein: CASSQGSQIGTNRPLAKNIQYF. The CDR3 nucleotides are TGCGCCAGCAGCCAAGGGTCCCAAATCGGGACAAATAGACCCTTAGCCAAAAACATTCAGTACTTC.